These T cell receptor beta chains were read from a single sample in a study of T-cell reconstitution after alpha-beta-depleted transplantation in children. TCRdb re-called the PCR reads with MiXCR, one entry per CDR3 protein. Of 81,000 or so distinct CDR3 sequences listed, 15% are singletons. This material consisted of PBMCs, mostly from graft donor cells, taken 180 days after TCRalphabeta/CD19-depleted stem cell transplant. The receptor set was obtained from a male patient under 10 years old who had a stem cell transplant for acute lymphoblastic leukemia, so the T cells may come from the graft donor. CDR3s include the opening cysteine and the closing phenylalanine or tryptophan. D genes are given only for firm matches. A row's size may be missing; if present it is once, few, many or a size class.

j_call v_call d_call clone_size cdr3_nt cdr3_aa
TRBJ1-2 TRBV20-1 NA few TGCAGTGTTTTTCACAAGTCCGGCTATGGCTACACCTTC CSVFHKSGYGYTF
TRBJ2-5 TRBV20-1 NA many TGCAGTGCTTCTCGTCGGACACCGGGGCCGGAGACCCAGTACTTC CSASRRTPGPETQYF
TRBJ2-1 TRBV20-1 NA NA TGCAGTGCTAGCGTAATTGGTGATGAGCAGTTCTTC CSASVIGDEQFF
TRBJ2-5 TRBV10-3 NA many TGTGCCATCAGTGAGTCAGAGACCCAGTACTTC CAISESETQYF
TRBJ2-7 TRBV2 TRBD1 NA TGTGCCAGCAGTGAAGGCACAGGGGGCGAGCAGTACTTC CASSEGTGGEQYF
TRBJ2-1 TRBV7-8 NA few TGTGCCAGCAGCACAGGGACGGTAAACAATGAGCAGTTCTTC CASSTGTVNNEQFF
TRBJ1-1 TRBV3-1 NA few TGTGCCAGCAGCCGACCCCGAGGGAACACTGAAGCTTTCTTT CASSRPRGNTEAFF
TRBJ1-4 TRBV5-1 TRBD1 few TGCGCCAGCAGCTCGGGACAGGGGGGGGAAAAACTGTTTTTT CASSSGQGGEKLFF
TRBJ1-1 TRBV12-3/TRBV12-4 NA few TGTGCCAGCAGTCCGGGGACAACCTTAGCCGCGAACACTGAAGCTTTCTTT CASSPGTTLAANTEAFF
TRBJ1-1 TRBV29-1 NA few TGCAGCGCCGGCGGACAGCAAAGATGGAACACTGAAGCTTTCTTT CSAGGQQRWNTEAFF
TRBJ1-2 TRBV20-1 NA many TGCAGTGCTAGACCCGGACATGCCTATGGCTACACCTTC CSARPGHAYGYTF
TRBJ2-3 TRBV13 TRBD1 few TGTGCCAGCAGCTTTCAGGGGGCGAGAGATACGCAGTATTTT CASSFQGARDTQYF
TRBJ1-2 TRBV2 TRBD1 few TGTGCCAGCAGTGAGGGCGCGGGACAGGTTCAAGGCTACACCTTC CASSEGAGQVQGYTF